These 26 T cell receptor beta chains were sequenced from one sample in a study of T cell changes during pregnancy in multiple sclerosis (dated by TCRdb to 2018 to 2020). Library prep was done by the immunoSEQ multiplex PCR assay. The immuneACCESS repertoire file appears here via TCRdb, limited to in-frame rearrangements. These files lack a portion of the clones; in checked studies, under half of the deficit traces to unresolved V genes, and the cause of the others is not known. This sample gives almost 20,000 clones in total; approximately 90% of them show up just once. The leading ten clones occupy 7% of the sample. Sequenced here: CD8+ T cells from peripheral blood mononuclear cells, sampled in the third trimester of pregnancy. All receptors derive from a female donor in good health, enrolled as a control in a pregnancy study.

The V and J genes are TRBV9 and TRBJ2-5; D is possibly TRBD2 (6 bases). Trimming shortened V by 1 base and J by 5 bases, and 12 bases separated the two germline ends. Germline V gives CDR1 SGDLS, CDR2 YYNGEE. The CDR3 sequence is 14 residues long. The CDR3 region is CASSVLGGLETQYF. The CDR3 region has the DNA TGTGCCAGCAGCGTACTTGGGGGGTTGGAGACCCAGTACTTC.

The chain joins TRBV19 to TRBJ2-4, with 9 bases lining up with TRBD2. The CDR3 runs 19 residues. V shed 1 base and J 0 bases; nucleotides not matched to a gene: 10. The germline V gene encodes CDR1 LNHDA and CDR2 SQIVND (reference sequence). The CDR3: CASSIVWRGGPLAKNIQYF. DNA for the CDR3: TGTGCCAGTAGTATAGTTTGGCGGGGGGGGCCCCTAGCCAAAAACATTCAGTACTTC.

The sample holds one count of this clone. The chain uses TRBV13 and TRBJ2-3, with 7 positions matching TRBD2. V shed 4 bases, J shed 0 bases, and the junction held 7 bases outside the gene matches. The CDR3 contains 16 residues. CDR1 PRHDT and CDR2 FYEKMQ come from the germline V gene (reference sequence). For the CDR3, the DNA is TGTGCCAGCAGCTCACGCTTGACTAGCAGCACAGATACGCAGTATTTT. Encoded protein: CASSSRLTSSTDTQYF.

V and J are TRBV7-9 and TRBJ1-1; 10 bases are shared with TRBD1. CDR1 is SEHNR, CDR2 FQNEAQ, per germline (reference sequence). V shed 5 bases, J shed 8 bases, and the junction held 17 bases outside the gene matches. This CDR3 comprises 17 residues. CDR3 sequence: CASSTSGTGVHDVEAFF. The CDR3 DNA reads TGTGCCAGCAGCACCTCCGGGACAGGGGTTCATGATGTGGAAGCTTTCTTT.

The chain employs TRBV30 and TRBJ2-7, with 9 nucleotides matching TRBD1. Germline V gene lookup returns CDR1 GTSNPN and CDR2 SVGIG (reference sequence). The trim removed 4 bases at V and 2 bases at J, leaving 3 bases unmatched. The CDR3 consists of 13 residues. CDR3 residues: CAWKDRGPYEQYF. The CDR3 bases are TGTGCCTGGAAGGACAGGGGTCCCTACGAGCAGTACTTC.

This clone was seen only a few times. J is TRBJ2-3 and V is TRBV6-4, with TRBD1 matching 9 bases. Germline-derived CDR1 and CDR2 are MRHNA and SNTAGT. V was clipped by 3 bases and J by 5 bases; unmatched bases: 6. This CDR3 is 15 amino acids long. The CDR3 nucleotides are TGTGCCAGCAGTGAAAGGACAGGGGAGGTAGATACGCAGTATTTT. Translating gives CASSERTGEVDTQYF.

The genes are TRBV30 and TRBJ2-1; TRBD2 aligns across 9 bases. The CDR3 covers 14 residues. V trimming: 4 bases; J trimming: 3 bases; junction bases outside the gene matches: 4. CDR1 GTSNPN and CDR2 SVGIG come from the germline V gene (reference sequence). The CDR3 sequence: CAWNLAGRYNEQFF. The DNA of the CDR3 is TGTGCCTGGAATCTAGCGGGACGCTACAATGAGCAGTTCTTC.

The chain combines TRBV19 with TRBJ1-4; perhaps TRBD1 as D (6 bases). CDR3 length equals 13 residues. The V and J ends lost 3 bases and 5 bases respectively, with 7 bases between them. Germline V gives CDR1 LNHDA, CDR2 SQIVND (reference sequence). Here the CDR3 reads CASSMRGNEKLFF. The CDR3 nucleotides read TGTGCCAGTAGTATGAGGGGGAATGAAAAACTGTTTTTT.

The rearrangement joins TRBV4-3 to TRBJ2-1; 7 bases are shared with TRBD1. The CDR3 covers 13 residues. V gave up 4 bases and J gave up 12 bases; unmatched junction bases: 9. CDR1 and CDR2 from the germline V gene are LGHNA and YSLEER. CDR3 sequence reads: CASSRTGPGGQFF. The CDR3 DNA reads TGCGCCAGCAGCCGGACAGGTCCCGGAGGGCAGTTCTTC.

This rearrangement joins TRBV5-1 to TRBJ2-7, with TRBD1 identical over 8 bases. Germline values: CDR1 SGHRS, CDR2 YFSETQ. V dropped 1 base and J dropped 7; count of bases not matched to a gene: 10. CDR3 length: 15 amino acids. The DNA for the CDR3 is TGCGCCAGCAGCTTGAGTCCGGGCAGGGGGCTGGAGCAGTACTTC. This encodes CASSLSPGRGLEQYF. Looking up the rest from reference TRBV5-1 and TRBJ2-7 gives the full variable domain: KAGVTQTPRYLIKTRGQQVTLSCSPISGHRSVSWYQQTPGQGLQFLFEYFSETQRNKGNFPGRFSGRQFSNSRSEMNVSTLELGDSALYLCASSLSPGRGLEQYFGPGTRLTVT.

This chain links TRBV5-1 with TRBJ2-1; 9 positions agree with TRBD1. In germline, CDR1 is SGHRS, CDR2 YFSETQ. This CDR3 contains 17 residues. J was trimmed by 8 bases and V by 0 bases; bases with no gene match: 12. The CDR3 region has the DNA TGCGCCAGCAGCTTGGGCCATCGGACAGGGGATTGGGATGAGCAGTTCTTC. It is translated as CASSLGHRTGDWDEQFF.

The chain couples TRBV7-9 to TRBJ1-2; 9 bases align to TRBD1. The junction had 15 bases not matched to a gene; V was cut back by 7 bases and J by 6 bases. From germline, CDR1 is SEHNR and CDR2 FQNEAQ (reference sequence). This CDR3 region has 16 residues. CDR3 protein: CASTKAREGQGNGYTF. The DNA for the CDR3 is TGTGCCAGCACCAAAGCCCGCGAGGGACAGGGAAATGGCTACACCTTC.

The J gene is TRBJ1-2, the V gene TRBV7-9; 8 positions match TRBD1. The CDR3 covers 16 residues. Trimming removed 5 bases from V and 4 bases from J; junction bases left unmatched: 12. Germline V gene sequence: CDR1 SEHNR, CDR2 FQNEAQ (reference sequence). The CDR3 is CASSPIVSTGVYGYTF. The CDR3 bases are TGTGCCAGCAGCCCAATTGTATCGACAGGGGTCTATGGCTACACCTTC.

V and J are TRBV5-6 and TRBJ1-5, with D unclear. The CDR3 sequence is 15 residues long. Germline CDR1 SGHDT, CDR2 YYEEEE. The V end was cut by 2 bases, the J end by 6 bases, with 15 bases between. The CDR3 DNA follows: TGTGCCAGCAGCTTTTCCCCCGGACTCACTCAGCCCCAGCATTTT. Amino acids: CASSFSPGLTQPQHF.

This chain connects TRBV28 to TRBJ1-1; 9 positions agree with TRBD1. Trimming at V came to 6 bases and at J to 8 bases, leaving 10 bases not matched to a gene. CDR3 length equals 14 residues. The germline gives CDR1 MDHEN, CDR2 SYDVKM. The CDR3 nucleotides read TGTGCCAGCAGAATACAGGGGGCAAGTTCGGAAGCTTTCTTT. Amino acid sequence: CASRIQGASSEAFF.

The V call is TRBV29-1, the J call TRBJ2-3, with 11 bases that match TRBD2. The CDR3 consists of 15 residues. Losses at the gene ends were 1 base for V and 1 base for J; bases not matched to a gene: 1. Germline V gene data show CDR1 as SQVTM and CDR2 as ANQGSEA. The CDR3: CSVEGSGRGTDTQYF. The CDR3 DNA reads as TGCAGCGTTGAAGGTAGCGGGAGGGGCACAGATACGCAGTATTTT.

The V call is TRBV19, the J call TRBJ1-5; D perhaps matches TRBD1 (6 bases). Germline-derived CDR1 and CDR2 are LNHDA and SQIVND (reference sequence). V lost 3 bases, J lost 6 bases, and 9 bases lay in between. CDR3 length equals 13 residues. CDR3 protein: CASSIGGAQPQHF. CDR3 in DNA: TGTGCCAGTAGTATTGGGGGGGCTCAGCCCCAGCATTTT.

The chain recombines TRBV5-8 with TRBJ1-2; D not certain. V lost 4 bases to trimming and J lost 3 bases, with 19 bases between them. CDR3 length: 16 amino acids. Germline V gives CDR1 SGHTS, CDR2 YDEGEE. The CDR3 DNA reads as TGTGCCAGCAGCCCGCCACCGGGTCCGGGAGACTATGGCTACACCTTC. Translating it yields CASSPPPGPGDYGYTF.

The chain couples TRBV6-1 to TRBJ2-7; D not resolved. Trimming left V 0 bases short and J 2 bases short, with 20 bases between. The germline V gene encodes CDR1 MNHNS and CDR2 SASEGT. The CDR3 extends over 18 amino acids. CDR3 sequence (DNA): TGTGCCAGCAGTGAAGCGGTTTGGGCAGCCCTTTCCGCCTACGAGCAGTACTTC. This gives the protein CASSEAVWAALSAYEQYF.

The DNA of the CDR3 is TGTGCCAGCAGCGTAACAGAGGGGAGGGTGGGCAATGAGCAGTTCTTC. It translates to CASSVTEGRVGNEQFF. V gene TRBV9 combines with J gene TRBJ2-1; TRBD2 matches 7 bases. This CDR3 is built from 16 residues. Germline V gives CDR1 SGDLS, CDR2 YYNGEE. J lost 6 bases, V lost 1 base, and 10 bases had no gene match.

V usage is TRBV4-2 and J usage is TRBJ2-2; 9 bases map to TRBD2. Germline assignment: CDR1 LGHNA and CDR2 YNFKEQ. The CDR3 is 16 residues long. V lost 1 base and J lost 5; bases outside the gene matches: 5. The chain's CDR3 is CASSQGLAVDTGELFF. CDR3 nucleotide sequence: TGTGCCAGCAGCCAAGGACTAGCGGTTGATACCGGGGAGCTGTTTTTT.

This clone was seen more than once but under ten times. The CDR3 bases are TGTGCCAGCAGTTTTGCGGGATTCCGTGGCAACACTGAAGCTTTCTTT. This encodes CASSFAGFRGNTEAFF. The J gene is TRBJ1-1, the V gene TRBV28, with D unresolved. Trimming took 3 bases from V and 2 from J, leaving 16 bases between them. The CDR3 totals 16 residues. Germline CDR1 is MDHEN and CDR2 is SYDVKM.

The gene calls are TRBV29-1 and TRBJ2-7, with 7 bases identical to TRBD1. V shed 3 bases and J 6 bases; nucleotides not matched to a gene: 5. Germline V gives CDR1 SQVTM, CDR2 ANQGSEA. The CDR3 totals 12 residues. The CDR3 bases are TGCAGCGTTGAGGGGGACAGTGCCGAGCAGTACTTC. This gives the protein CSVEGDSAEQYF.

The chain uses TRBV28 and TRBJ1-4; 11 bases map to TRBD1. The CDR3 length is 17 residues. Trimming took 6 bases from V and 7 from J; bases not matched to a gene: 13. Germline V gene data show CDR1 as MDHEN and CDR2 as SYDVKM. The CDR3 DNA reads TGTGCCAGCAGAGGACAGGGGGCGACGGGTGTCCGTGAAAAACTGTTTTTT. This encodes CASRGQGATGVREKLFF.

The chain couples TRBV7-3 to TRBJ1-5, with D possibly TRBD1 on 5 matching bases. Trimming pared 5 bases from V and 6 bases from J, leaving 14 bases between. The CDR3 totals 14 residues. Looked up from germline, CDR1 is SGHTA and CDR2 is FQGTGA. The DNA of the CDR3 is TGTGCCAGCAGCGCCCCGGGGGAGACTCAGCCCCAGCATTTT. Its protein is CASSAPGETQPQHF. Full variable domain (remainder filled in from reference TRBV7-3 and TRBJ1-5): GAGVSQTPSNKVTEKGKYVELRCDPISGHTALYWYRQSLGQGPEFLIYFQGTGAADDSGLPNDRFFAVRPEGSVSTLKIQRTERGDSAVYLCASSAPGETQPQHFGDGTRLSIL.

In DNA, the CDR3 is TGTGCCAGCAGCAAAAAAGTAGTTTACGGGGGGCTAGCCAAAAACATTCAGTACTTC. This encodes CASSKKVVYGGLAKNIQYF. This sequence joins TRBV21-1 and TRBJ2-4; TRBD2, the table's D call, was not compared with the DNA. TRBV21-1 counts as a pseudogene. The CDR3 covers 19 residues.